This T cell receptor beta chain was found in a study of cytomegalovirus exposure and HLA in healthy donors. The V gene's germline CDR1 is GTSNPN and CDR2 SVGIG (reference sequence). CDR3 length equals 10 residues. Remarks on this clone: The antigen remains unidentified.

The PCR was carried out with 60 Vbeta primers and 13 Jbeta primers. Measured with immunoSEQ multiplex PCR; TCRdb has only the in-frame clones, and not every one. This sample's clone table lists 150,000 or so clones. Findings of the study overall: In vitro assays verified that a few CMV-associated chains recognized CMV antigens specifically. The analysis excluded some indistinguishable V segments, including TRBV6-2 and TRBV6-3. Using the classifier, cytomegalovirus status was reportedly diagnosed with high specificity and sensitivity.

Source material: PBMCs. The origin of this receptor is a woman between 50 and 59 years old in good health and CMV-seronegative. The rearrangement joins TRBV30 to TRBJ1-2; TRBD1 is a possible D gene (6 bases). The CDR3 DNA sequence: TGTGCGGGGGGGCCGGGTGGCTACACCTTC. It is translated as CAGGPGGYTF.